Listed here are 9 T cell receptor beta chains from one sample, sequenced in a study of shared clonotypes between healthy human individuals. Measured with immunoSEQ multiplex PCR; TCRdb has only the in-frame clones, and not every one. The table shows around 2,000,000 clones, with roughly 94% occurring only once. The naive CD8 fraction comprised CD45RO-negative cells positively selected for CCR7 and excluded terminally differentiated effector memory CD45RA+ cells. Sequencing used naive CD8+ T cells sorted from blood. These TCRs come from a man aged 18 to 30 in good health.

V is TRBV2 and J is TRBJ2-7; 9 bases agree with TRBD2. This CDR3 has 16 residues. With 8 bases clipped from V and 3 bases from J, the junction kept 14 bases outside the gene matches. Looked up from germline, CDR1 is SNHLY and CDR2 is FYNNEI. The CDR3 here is CASEQAIAGVNYEQYF. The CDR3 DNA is TGTGCCAGCGAGCAAGCCATAGCGGGAGTAAACTACGAGCAGTACTTC.

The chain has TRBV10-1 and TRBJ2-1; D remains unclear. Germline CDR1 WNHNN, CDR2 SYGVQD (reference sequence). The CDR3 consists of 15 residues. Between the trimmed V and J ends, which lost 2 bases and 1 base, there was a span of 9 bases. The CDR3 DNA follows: TGCGCCAGCAGTGAGGGGCGATTGTCCTACAATGAGCAGTTCTTC. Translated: CASSEGRLSYNEQFF.

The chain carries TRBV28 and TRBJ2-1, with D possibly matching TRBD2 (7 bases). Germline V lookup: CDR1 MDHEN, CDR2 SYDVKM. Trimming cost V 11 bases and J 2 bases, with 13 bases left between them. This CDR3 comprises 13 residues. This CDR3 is CAFGGRTYNEQFF. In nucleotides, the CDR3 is TGTGCCTTCGGGGGGCGGACCTACAATGAGCAGTTCTTC.

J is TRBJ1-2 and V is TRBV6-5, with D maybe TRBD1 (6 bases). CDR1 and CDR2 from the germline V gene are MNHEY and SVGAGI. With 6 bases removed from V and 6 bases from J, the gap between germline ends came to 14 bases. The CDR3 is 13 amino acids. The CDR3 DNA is TGTGCCAGCAGCCGGCCGACAGGCAATGGCTACACCTTC. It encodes CASSRPTGNGYTF.

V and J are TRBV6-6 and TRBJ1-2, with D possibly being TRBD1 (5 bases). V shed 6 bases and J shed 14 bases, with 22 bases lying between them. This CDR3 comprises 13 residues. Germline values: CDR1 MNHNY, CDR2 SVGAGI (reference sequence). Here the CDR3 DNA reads TGTGCCAGCAGCGACAGTCCCTCTAAAGTAAAGACCTTC. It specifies CASSDSPSKVKTF.

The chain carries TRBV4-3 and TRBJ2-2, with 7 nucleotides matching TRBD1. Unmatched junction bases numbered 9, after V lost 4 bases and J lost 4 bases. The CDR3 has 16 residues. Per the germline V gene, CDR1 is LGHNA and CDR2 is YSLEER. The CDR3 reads CASSLQGVLGTGELFF. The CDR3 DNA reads TGCGCCAGCAGCCTTCAGGGGGTATTGGGCACCGGGGAGCTGTTTTTT.

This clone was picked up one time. Here the CDR3 DNA reads TGTGCCAGCAGTTTAAATGGTGCCTATGAGCAGTTCTTC. Translation gives CASSLNGAYEQFF. This chain joins TRBV27 and TRBJ2-1; no clear D gene. Trimming pared 2 bases from V and 8 bases from J, leaving 10 bases between. The CDR3 runs 13 residues. Germline V lookup: CDR1 MNHEY, CDR2 SMNVEV (reference sequence).

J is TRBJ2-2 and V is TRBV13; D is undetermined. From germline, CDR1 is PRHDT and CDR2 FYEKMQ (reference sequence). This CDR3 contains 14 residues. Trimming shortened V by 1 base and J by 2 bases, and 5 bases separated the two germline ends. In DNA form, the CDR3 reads TGTGCCAGCAGCTTAGCCCCAAACACCGGGGAGCTGTTTTTT. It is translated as CASSLAPNTGELFF.

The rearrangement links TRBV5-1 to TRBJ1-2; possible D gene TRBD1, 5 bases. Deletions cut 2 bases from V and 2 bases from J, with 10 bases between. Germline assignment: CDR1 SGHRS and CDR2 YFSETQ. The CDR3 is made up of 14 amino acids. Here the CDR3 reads CASSFGDANYGYTF. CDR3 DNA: TGCGCCAGCAGCTTCGGGGACGCGAACTATGGCTACACCTTC.